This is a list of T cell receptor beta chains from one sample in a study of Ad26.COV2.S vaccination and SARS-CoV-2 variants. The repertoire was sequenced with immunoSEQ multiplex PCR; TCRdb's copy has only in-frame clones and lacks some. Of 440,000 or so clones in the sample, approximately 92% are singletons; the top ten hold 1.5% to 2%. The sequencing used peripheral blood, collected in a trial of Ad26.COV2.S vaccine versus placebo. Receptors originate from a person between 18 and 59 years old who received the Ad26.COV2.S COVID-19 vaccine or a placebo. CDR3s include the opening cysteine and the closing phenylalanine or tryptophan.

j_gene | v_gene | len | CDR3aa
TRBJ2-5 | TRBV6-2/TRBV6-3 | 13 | CASSYPSWETQYF
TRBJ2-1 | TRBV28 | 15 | CASSLRPETGNEQFF
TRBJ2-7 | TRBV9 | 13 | CASSPGGWDEQYF
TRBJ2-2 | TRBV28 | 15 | CATTEGGRDTGELFF
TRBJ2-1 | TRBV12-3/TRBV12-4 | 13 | CASSLGSNNEQFF
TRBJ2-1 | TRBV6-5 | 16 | CASSYRGQSSYNEQFF
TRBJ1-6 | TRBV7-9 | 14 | CASSPEGGNSPLHF
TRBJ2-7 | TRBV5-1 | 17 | CASSSGPPGQGNYEQYF
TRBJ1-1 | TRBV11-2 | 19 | CASSGRVFGRVPSNTEAFF
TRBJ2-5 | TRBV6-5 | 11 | CASSYSGTQYF
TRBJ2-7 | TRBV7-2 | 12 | CASSFDLYEQYF
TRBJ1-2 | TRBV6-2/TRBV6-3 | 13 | CASSYGAHYGYTF
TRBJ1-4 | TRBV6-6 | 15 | CASSYSLAVGEKLFF
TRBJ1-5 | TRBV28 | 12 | CASDSSNQPQHF
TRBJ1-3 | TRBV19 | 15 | CASSIQESSGNTIYF
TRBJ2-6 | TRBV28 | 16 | CASSTSGAIGANVLTF
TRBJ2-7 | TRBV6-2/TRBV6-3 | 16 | CASSLSGTISSYEQYF
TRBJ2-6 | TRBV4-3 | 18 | CASSQARGGTLGANVLTF
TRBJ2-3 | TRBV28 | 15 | CATSGGGTSTDTQYF
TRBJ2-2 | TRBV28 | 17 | CASSFSSGASDTGELFF
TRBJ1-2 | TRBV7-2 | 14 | CASSFQQGVYGYTF
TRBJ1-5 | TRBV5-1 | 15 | CASSLEGVGNQPQHF
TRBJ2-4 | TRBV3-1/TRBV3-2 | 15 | CASSQRAIAKNIQYF
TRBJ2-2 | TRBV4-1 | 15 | CASSQDLWYTGELFF
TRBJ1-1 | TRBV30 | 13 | CAWGTGFSAEAFF
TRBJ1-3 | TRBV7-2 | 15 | CASSLSTVSGNTIYF